The subject of this entry is one T cell receptor (beta chain). CDR3 length: 15 residues. CDR1 is MNHEY, CDR2 SVGAGI, per germline. The V gene lost 2 bases and the J gene lost 4 bases, with 13 bases spanning the gap. This sample was included in a study of blood T cell repertoires in COVID-19. Looking at the study overall: Italy, Spain and the United States were the sources of the convalescent and acute COVID-19 samples. From T cells, B-cell-depleted T cells, or PBMCs came the material, which was cDNA or gDNA.

The table came from immunoSEQ multiplex PCR; TCRdb's copy has only in-frame clones and leaves some out. The sample yields about 110,000 clones, approximately 80% seen once. The sequenced sample was peripheral blood. The clonotype comes from a woman aged 55-69 years with acute or convalescent COVID-19. The chain carries TRBV6-5 and TRBJ2-3; no definite D call. The CDR3 DNA reads as TGTGCCAGCAGTTACACACAGATGATGGCAGATACGCAGTATTTT. It codes for CASSYTQMMADTQYF.